The 27 T cell receptor beta chains below all came from one sample that was sequenced in a study of cytomegalovirus exposure and HLA in healthy donors. The PCR made use of 60 Vbeta and 13 Jbeta primers. Measured with immunoSEQ multiplex PCR; TCRdb has only the in-frame clones, and not every one. The sample shows 120,000 to 150,000 clones, 70% to 90% of them seen only once. Sequenced: PBMCs. The origin of the receptors is a woman in her forties in good health and CMV-seropositive.

In this sample, this clone turned up a few times. The chain joins TRBV7-9 to TRBJ1-1, with TRBD1 matching over 7 bases. The CDR3 length is 12 residues. Per germline, CDR1 SEHNR and CDR2 FQNEAQ (reference sequence). Losses at the gene ends were 2 bases for V and 6 bases for J; bases not matched to a gene: 0. The DNA for the CDR3 is TGTGCCAGCAGCTTACAGGGGGCTGAAGCTTTCTTT. It yields the protein CASSLQGAEAFF.

The chain employs TRBV4-2 and TRBJ2-1; D remains unclear. Germline V gives CDR1 LGHNA, CDR2 YNFKEQ. V lost 0 bases and J lost 0, with 9 bases in between. The length of the CDR3 is 16 residues. In DNA, the CDR3 is TGTGCCAGCAGCCAAGATCTCCTAAGCTCCTACAATGAGCAGTTCTTC. Its protein product is CASSQDLLSSYNEQFF.

J is TRBJ2-5 and V is TRBV2, with D maybe TRBD2 (6 bases). The DNA end is a closer match to TRBJ2-7, so the J assignment may be wrong. Germline V gene sequence: CDR1 SNHLY, CDR2 FYNNEI. The CDR3 loop spans 18 amino acids. Here the CDR3 DNA reads TGTGCCAGCAGTGAATACGCCGAAGGCGGGGCTTACTACTACGAGCAGTACTTC. Protein sequence: CASSEYAEGGAYYYEQYF.

The genes are TRBV6-4 and TRBJ1-5; 8 bases are shared with TRBD1. This CDR3 has 19 residues. Trimming removed 4 bases from V and 2 bases from J; junction bases left unmatched: 16. Per germline, CDR1 MRHNA and CDR2 SNTAGT. The CDR3 here is CASSACSRTGRGGNQPQHF. The CDR3 DNA reads TGTGCCAGCAGTGCTTGTAGCCGGACAGGGAGAGGAGGCAATCAGCCCCAGCATTTT.

V usage is TRBV9 and J usage is TRBJ2-5, with TRBD1 matching 9 bases. Trimming removed 3 bases from V and 1 base from J; junction bases left unmatched: 4. The CDR3 runs to 15 residues. Germline V gene sequence: CDR1 SGDLS, CDR2 YYNGEE. CDR3 nucleotides: TGTGCCAGCAGCGGACCGGGACAGGGCCAAGAGACCCAGTACTTC. Its translation: CASSGPGQGQETQYF.

This clone appeared once. The rearrangement links TRBV7-9 to TRBJ2-7; tentative D call: TRBD2 (5 bases). The germline CDR1 and CDR2 sequences are SEHNR and FQNEAQ (reference sequence). The CDR3 is 13 residues long. V was pared by 2 bases and J by 7 bases, with 12 bases between. CDR3 residues: CASSLPGSGEQYF. CDR3 nucleotide sequence: TGTGCCAGCAGCTTACCGGGATCGGGGGAGCAGTACTTC.

CDR3 residues: CSVLRGTTNNEQFF. The CDR3 DNA is TGCAGCGTACTAAGAGGGACAACGAACAATGAGCAGTTCTTC. The chain has TRBV29-1 and TRBJ2-1; perhaps TRBD1 as D (6 bases). Deletions cut 6 bases from V and 5 bases from J, with 17 bases between. CDR3 size: 14 residues. Germline CDR1 reads SQVTM; CDR2 reads ANQGSEA.

The gene calls are TRBV4-2 and TRBJ2-3, with 7 bases identical to TRBD2. Germline loops: CDR1 LGHNA, CDR2 YNFKEQ. The V segment lost 1 base and the J segment 6 bases; nucleotides outside the gene matches: 1. The CDR3 is 13 residues long. The CDR3 spells CASSQGEGDTQYF. CDR3 bases: TGTGCCAGCAGCCAAGGGGAGGGCGATACGCAGTATTTT.

V gene TRBV9 combines with J gene TRBJ2-1; 12 bases line up with TRBD2. Trimming removed 2 bases from V and 7 bases from J; junction bases left unmatched: 4. The CDR3 consists of 15 residues. Per germline, CDR1 SGDLS and CDR2 YYNGEE. The CDR3 DNA is TGTGCCAGCAGCGTGATCGGACTAGCGGGAAATGAGCAGTTCTTC. As protein: CASSVIGLAGNEQFF.

This chain links TRBV19 with TRBJ1-1, with 7 bases aligning to TRBD1. J gave up 4 bases and V 4 bases, and 12 bases lay outside the gene matches. The CDR3 length is 16 residues. CDR1 and CDR2 (germline): LNHDA, SQIVND (reference sequence). CDR3 sequence (DNA): TGTGCCAGTAGTACCCCGACAGGGCCTCTGTCCACTGAAGCTTTCTTT. Amino acids: CASSTPTGPLSTEAFF. The complete variable domain, with remaining parts taken from reference TRBV19 and TRBJ1-1, reads DGGITQSPKYLFRKEGQNVTLSCEQNLNHDAMYWYRQDPGQGLRLIYYSQIVNDFQKGDIAEGYSVSREKKESFPLTVTSAQKNPTAFYLCASSTPTGPLSTEAFFGQGTRLTVV.

The gene calls are TRBV6-5 and TRBJ2-5; TRBD1 agrees at 7 bases. The CDR3 consists of 11 residues. V shed 6 bases, J shed 9 bases, and the junction held 4 bases outside the gene matches. Germline-derived CDR1 and CDR2 are MNHEY and SVGAGI. DNA of the CDR3: TGTGCCAGCAGCCCGGGGACAGCCCAGTACTTC. It yields the protein CASSPGTAQYF.

This clone was observed a handful of times. The rearrangement links TRBV10-3 to TRBJ1-2; 11 bases map to TRBD1. The CDR3 is made up of 14 amino acids. V lost 7 bases to trimming and J lost 8 bases; unmatched junction nucleotides: 9. From germline, CDR1 is ENHRY and CDR2 SYGVKD. CDR3 in DNA: TGTGCCATCACCGAGGGACAGGGGGTTGAGGGCTACACCTTC. Translating gives CAITEGQGVEGYTF.

The chain uses TRBV4-3 and TRBJ1-2; 7 nucleotides line up with TRBD1. Germline CDR1 and CDR2: LGHNA and YSLEER. CDR3 length: 16 residues. Trimming cost V 3 bases and J 0 bases; bases outside gene matches: 7. The CDR3 sequence: CASSHGDRGANYGYTF. The CDR3 coding sequence is TGCGCCAGCAGCCACGGGGACAGAGGAGCTAACTATGGCTACACCTTC.

The chain uses TRBV10-3 and TRBJ1-2; the D gene is possibly TRBD1 (6 bases). The germline V and J ends were trimmed by 3 bases and 4 bases, with 15 bases remaining between them. CDR3 length: 15 amino acids. The germline CDR1 and CDR2 sequences are ENHRY and SYGVKD. The CDR3 is CAISDSVRGSYGYTF. The CDR3 DNA reads as TGTGCCATCAGTGACTCGGTCAGGGGAAGCTATGGCTACACCTTC.

The genes are TRBV28 and TRBJ1-1, with D possibly matching TRBD1 (5 bases). The CDR3 covers 12 residues. Trimming took off 6 bases at V and 5 bases at J, with 10 bases between the two ends. Germline loops: CDR1 MDHEN, CDR2 SYDVKM. CDR3 sequence: CASRSGRTEAFF. The DNA for the CDR3 is TGTGCCAGCAGGTCAGGGAGGACTGAAGCTTTCTTT.

The genes are TRBV4-3 and TRBJ1-4; TRBD1 might be the D (5 bases). The CDR3 consists of 15 residues. The germline V and J ends were trimmed by 5 bases and 7 bases, with 17 bases remaining between them. Germline V lookup: CDR1 LGHNA, CDR2 YSLEER. This chain's CDR3 is CASSSSLRVGEKLFF. The DNA for the CDR3 is TGCGCCAGCAGCTCTTCCCTCAGGGTCGGTGAAAAACTGTTTTTT.

The chain links TRBV6-5 to TRBJ2-5, with 9 bases that match TRBD1. The closer fit of TRBJ2-7 to the DNA end suggests the J call may be wrong. CDR1 MNHEY and CDR2 SVGAGI come from the germline V gene. The CDR3 length is 14 residues. In DNA, the CDR3 is TGTGCCAGCAGACGACAGGGGGAGACCTACGAGCAGTACTTC. Translated: CASRRQGETYEQYF.

The V gene is TRBV7-9, the J gene TRBJ2-2, with D unclear. The V gene's germline CDR1 is SEHNR and CDR2 FQNEAQ (reference sequence). V was cut by 2 bases and J by 7 bases, with 5 bases left in between. The CDR3 totals 12 residues. The CDR3 sequence: CASSLRSGELFF. DNA of the CDR3: TGTGCCAGCAGCTTACGCAGCGGGGAGCTGTTTTTT.

This chain uses TRBV5-6 with TRBJ2-7, with a tentative D call TRBD1 (5 bases). The CDR3 has 12 amino acids. The germline gives CDR1 SGHDT, CDR2 YYEEEE. V lost 2 bases and J 4 bases, leaving 7 bases between the germline ends. The CDR3 protein is CASSLTGYEQYF. For the CDR3, the DNA is TGTGCCAGCAGCTTAACAGGTTACGAGCAGTACTTC.

Here the CDR3 DNA reads TGTGCCAGCACCATTAAAGGACTAGCGGGGACTCAACACGACAATGAGCAGTTCTTC. Its translation: CASTIKGLAGTQHDNEQFF. J is TRBJ2-1 and V is TRBV2; TRBD2 aligns across 12 bases. This CDR3 has 19 amino acids. Per the germline V gene, CDR1 is SNHLY and CDR2 is FYNNEI. The V and J ends lost 7 bases and 5 bases, in that order; junction bases with no gene match: 18.

The V gene is TRBV25-1, the J gene TRBJ1-4; 8 bases agree with TRBD1. Per the germline V gene, CDR1 is MGHDK and CDR2 is SYGVNS. Trimming removed 4 bases from V and 7 bases from J; junction bases left unmatched: 8. The CDR3 extends over 15 amino acids. CDR3 in amino acids: CASSGRQGKVEKLFF. CDR3 in DNA: TGTGCCAGCAGTGGGAGACAGGGGAAGGTTGAAAAACTGTTTTTT.

The V gene is TRBV27, the J gene TRBJ2-5; 10 nucleotides align to TRBD2. The end of the DNA aligns better with TRBJ2-7, so the J call may be wrong. Germline assignment: CDR1 MNHEY and CDR2 SMNVEV (reference sequence). The CDR3 has 15 amino acids. The CDR3 region is CASSPPSGSFTEQYF. CDR3 DNA: TGTGCCAGCAGTCCCCCTAGCGGGAGCTTTACCGAGCAGTACTTC.

V is TRBV28 and J is TRBJ2-7; 10 bases agree with TRBD1. The germline V gene encodes CDR1 MDHEN and CDR2 SYDVKM. The CDR3 length is 14 residues. Trimming at V came to 7 bases and at J to 3 bases, leaving 6 bases not matched to a gene. The CDR3 sequence: CASTLGQGGYEQYF. The CDR3, as DNA: TGTGCCAGCACCTTAGGACAGGGGGGCTACGAGCAGTACTTC.

The V call is TRBV18, the J call TRBJ1-3; 8 nucleotides match TRBD1. The CDR3 is 15 residues long. Trimming removed 3 bases from V and 8 bases from J; junction bases left unmatched: 9. Germline V gene lookup returns CDR1 KGHSH and CDR2 LQKENI. Here the CDR3 DNA reads TGTGCCAGCTCACCCCTTGGACAGGGACCTCACACCATATATTTT. It specifies CASSPLGQGPHTIYF.

The chain is built from TRBV29-1 and TRBJ2-1; possibly TRBD2 for D (5 bases). CDR3 length: 12 residues. The V end lost 6 bases, the J end lost 6 bases, and 12 bases lay between the germline ends. Germline CDR1 and CDR2: SQVTM and ANQGSEA. CDR3 sequence (DNA): TGCAGCGTCGGGATCAAGCGCAATGAGCAGTTCTTC. Residues: CSVGIKRNEQFF.

This clone showed up just once. The chain employs TRBV5-1 and TRBJ1-1; D unclear. In germline, CDR1 is SGHRS, CDR2 YFSETQ. The V end lost 0 bases, the J end lost 5 bases, and 14 bases lay between the germline ends. The CDR3 sequence is 15 residues long. For the CDR3, the DNA is TGCGCCAGCAGCTTGGGACACCGGGGAGGGACTGAAGCTTTCTTT. Residues: CASSLGHRGGTEAFF.

This clone was detected many times. This rearrangement joins TRBV7-2 to TRBJ1-4, with TRBD1 matching 7 bases. Trimming at V came to 1 base and at J to 2 bases, leaving 1 base not matched to a gene. CDR1 is SGHTA, CDR2 FQGNSA, per germline. The CDR3 length is 15 residues. CDR3 coding DNA: TGTGCCAGCAGCTTAGTACAGGGGACTAATGAAAAACTGTTTTTT. Its translation: CASSLVQGTNEKLFF. The full variable domain, rest sourced from reference TRBV7-2 and TRBJ1-4, is GAGVSQSPSNKVTEKGKDVELRCDPISGHTALYWYRQSLGQGLEFLIYFQGNSAPDKSGLPSDRFSAERTGGSVSTLTIQRTQQEDSAVYLCASSLVQGTNEKLFFGSGTQLSVL.